This TCR beta chain was recovered during a study of T cell repertoires in ileal Crohn's disease. The wider study: Less than 45% were active smokers at surgery; median disease duration was 7.9 years. Postoperative therapy was given to about half: around 12 thiopurines, around 18 anti-TNF agents.

The CDR3 covers 14 residues. CDR1 is SNHLY, CDR2 FYNNEI, per germline. The V gene lost 11 bases and the J gene lost 7 bases, with 23 bases spanning the gap. Measured with immunoSEQ multiplex PCR; TCRdb has only the in-frame clones, and not every one. The sample lists 12,000 or so clones; roughly four fifths were seen once. This clone was observed once. Its specificity is unknown. Included were adult ileal or ileocolonic Crohn's patients indicated for ileocolonic resection. Study-wide findings and caveats: Endoscopic recurrence occurred in every patient whose clonality exceeded 26.8%.

Sequenced: ileal tissue. This TCR was recovered from an adult with Crohn's disease. V gene TRBV2 combines with J gene TRBJ1-2; D unclear. CDR3 residues: CASTSRVRVSGYTF. For the CDR3, the DNA is TGTGCCTCCACATCGAGGGTGAGAGTTAGTGGCTACACCTTC.